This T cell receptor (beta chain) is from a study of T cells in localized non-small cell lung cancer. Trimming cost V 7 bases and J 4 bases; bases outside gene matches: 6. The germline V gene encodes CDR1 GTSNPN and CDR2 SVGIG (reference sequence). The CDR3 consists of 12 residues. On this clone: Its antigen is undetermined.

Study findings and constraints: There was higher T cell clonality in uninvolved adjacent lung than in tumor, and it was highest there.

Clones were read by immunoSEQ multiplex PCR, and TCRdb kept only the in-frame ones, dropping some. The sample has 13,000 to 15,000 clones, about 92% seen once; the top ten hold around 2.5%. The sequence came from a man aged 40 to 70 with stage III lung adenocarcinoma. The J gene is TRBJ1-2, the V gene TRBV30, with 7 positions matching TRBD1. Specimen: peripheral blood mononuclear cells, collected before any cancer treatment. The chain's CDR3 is CASQGDIYGYTF. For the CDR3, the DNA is TGTGCCTCCCAGGGGGACATCTATGGCTACACCTTC.